This record covers a single T cell receptor (beta chain). The CDR3 covers 17 residues. V was trimmed by 0 bases and J by 3 bases, leaving 15 bases between them. Germline CDR1 reads LNHDA; CDR2 reads SQIVND (reference sequence). This sample is part of a study of brain T cells in children with intractable seizures. The protocol was immunoSEQ multiplex PCR, while the TCRdb copy is restricted to in-frame clones and leaves out a portion. This sample has about 340,000 clones, with over 90% found just once. This sample's time point: blood from clinic visit 5 months post-surgery; TSC patient then seizure free. Surgery cases with the highest brain T cell transcript signatures were chosen for sequencing. Before surgery, patients took at least one anti-epileptic drug.

Here the sequenced sample was peripheral blood, taken 4 to 6 months after surgery. This chain joins TRBV19 and TRBJ1-5; maybe TRBD1 (5 bases). The source of this sequence is a boy under three years old with tuberous sclerosis and intractable seizures. DNA for the CDR3: TGTGCCAGTAGTATAGATCCAGGGCGGGTGGACAATCAGCCCCAGCATTTT. It yields the protein CASSIDPGRVDNQPQHF.